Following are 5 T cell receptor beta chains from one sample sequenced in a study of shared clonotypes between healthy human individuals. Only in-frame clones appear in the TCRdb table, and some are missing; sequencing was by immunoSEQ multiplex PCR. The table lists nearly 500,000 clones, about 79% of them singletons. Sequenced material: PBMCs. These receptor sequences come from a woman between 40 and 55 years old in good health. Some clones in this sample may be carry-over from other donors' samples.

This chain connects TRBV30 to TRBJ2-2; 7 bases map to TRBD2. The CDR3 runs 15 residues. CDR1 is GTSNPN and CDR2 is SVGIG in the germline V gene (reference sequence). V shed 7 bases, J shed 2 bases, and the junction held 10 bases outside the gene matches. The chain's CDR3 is CALKGLAENTGELFF. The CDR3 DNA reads TGTGCCTTAAAAGGTCTAGCGGAAAACACCGGGGAGCTGTTTTTT.

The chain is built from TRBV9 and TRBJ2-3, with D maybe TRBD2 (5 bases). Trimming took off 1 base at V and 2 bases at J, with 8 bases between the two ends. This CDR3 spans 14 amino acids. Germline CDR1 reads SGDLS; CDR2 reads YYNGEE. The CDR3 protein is CASSVSGFTDTQYF. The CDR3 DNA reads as TGTGCCAGCAGCGTAAGCGGTTTCACAGATACGCAGTATTTT.

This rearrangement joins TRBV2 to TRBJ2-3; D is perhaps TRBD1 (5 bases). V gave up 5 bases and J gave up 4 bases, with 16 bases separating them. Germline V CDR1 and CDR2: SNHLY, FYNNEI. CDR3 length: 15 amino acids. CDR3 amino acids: CASSRQTGRPDTQYF. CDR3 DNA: TGTGCCAGCAGTCGACAGACCGGTCGGCCAGATACGCAGTATTTT.

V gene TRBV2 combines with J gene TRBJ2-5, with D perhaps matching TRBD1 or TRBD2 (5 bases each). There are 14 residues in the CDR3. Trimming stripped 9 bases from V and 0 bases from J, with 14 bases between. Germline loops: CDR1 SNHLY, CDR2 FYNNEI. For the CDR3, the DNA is TGTGCCAGTCGGTCCGGGGCGTACCAAGAGACCCAGTACTTC. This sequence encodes CASRSGAYQETQYF.

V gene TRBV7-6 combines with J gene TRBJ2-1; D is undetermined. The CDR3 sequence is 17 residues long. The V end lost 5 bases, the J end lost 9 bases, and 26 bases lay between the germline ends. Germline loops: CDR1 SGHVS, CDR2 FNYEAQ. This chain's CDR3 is CASSREQPASGNGEQFF. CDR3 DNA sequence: TGTGCCAGCAGCCGAGAACAGCCAGCGAGTGGAAACGGTGAGCAGTTCTTC.